Below, one T cell receptor (beta chain) is given with its context. Its target is not known. The source of the sample is a study of PD-1 blockade in classical Hodgkin lymphoma. General study findings and limits: Exclusion was the outcome for patients who began nivolumab under 1 year after ASCT. For complete responders, baseline diversity was comparable to that of newly diagnosed patients.

Clones were sequenced by immunoSEQ multiplex PCR, and TCRdb holds only the in-frame ones, with some missing. The table shows 8,000 or so clones, with around 84% occurring only once. V lost 2 bases, J lost 10 bases, and 8 bases stayed unmatched. Germline CDR1 SNHLY, CDR2 FYNNEI. The CDR3 runs to 14 residues. Every patient relapsed after autologous stem cell transplantation, and brentuximab vedotin exposure varied. Researchers pulled CD8+ T cells out of thawed PBMCs using magnetic negative selection. This chain uses TRBV2 with TRBJ1-2; 9 nucleotides match TRBD1. The input for sequencing was CD8+ T cells from blood, taken at baseline. The receptor was isolated from a human donor with classical Hodgkin lymphoma. The CDR3 protein is CASSEPPGQGFYTF. The CDR3, as DNA: TGTGCCAGCAGTGAACCTCCGGGACAGGGCTTCTACACCTTC.